This T cell receptor beta chain is from a study of blood T cell repertoires in COVID-19. The overall study: Samples came from the United States, Italy and Spain, spanning acute and convalescent COVID-19. From T cells, B-cell-depleted T cells, or PBMCs came the material, which was cDNA or gDNA.

Generated by immunoSEQ multiplex PCR, the TCRdb table keeps only in-frame clones and is missing some. Of about 100,000 clones in the sample, almost 80% were seen once. Germline lookup yields CDR1 MGHRA and CDR2 YSYEKL. J lost 4 bases, V lost 5 bases, and 11 bases had no gene match. This CDR3 has 16 residues. The sequence was collected from a man in his 70s with active or convalescent COVID-19. V is TRBV4-1 and J is TRBJ2-7, with 10 bases identical to TRBD1. Specimen: peripheral blood. CDR3 region: CASSGDRDRGIYEQYF. CDR3 DNA sequence: TGCGCCAGCAGCGGTGACCGGGACAGGGGAATATACGAGCAGTACTTC.